The source of this T cell receptor beta chain is a study of cytomegalovirus exposure and HLA in healthy donors. Study as a whole: Ancestry clustering placed 81% of several hundred genotyped donors in the Caucasian-associated cluster.

As for this clone: Antigen unknown.

The CDR3 sequence is 16 residues long. Germline V gene data show CDR1 as MNHEY and CDR2 as SVGAGI. The V gene end was trimmed by 1 base and the J gene end by 1 base; junction bases not matched to a gene: 3. Study-level findings and limits: A later analysis reportedly found that, within productive TCRs, an Asian-associated ancestry cluster had fewer N-insertions than the mean observed across the approximately 700 donors. TCR beta chain V- and J-gene trimming was linked, in a later analysis, to a missense variant in DCLRE1C.

Primers: 60 Vbeta forward and 13 Jbeta reverse. Assay used: immunoSEQ multiplex PCR; TCRdb lists only in-frame clones, some missing. In all, the sample yields roughly 120,000 clones. This clonotype originated in a man aged 30 to 45 in good health and CMV-seronegative. The sequenced sample consisted of PBMCs. The V call is TRBV6-5, the J call TRBJ2-7; the match to TRBD2 covers 11 bases. The CDR3 protein is CASSYYSGRGSYEQYF. CDR3 nucleotide sequence: TGTGCCAGCAGTTACTATAGCGGGAGGGGGTCCTACGAGCAGTACTTC.